This is a list of T cell receptor beta chains from one sample in a study of read filtering for tumor transcriptome and immune sequencing. TCRdb reprocessed the reads via MiXCR and lists one record per CDR3 protein. The sample includes 45,000 to 55,000 distinct CDR3 sequences, about 19% of them seen just once. Sequencing used a population of CD138-negative cells sorted from bone marrow. The receptor set was obtained from a donor aged 40 or older with multiple myeloma. CDR3s include the opening cysteine and the closing phenylalanine or tryptophan. D genes are given only for firm matches. Clone sizes are given selectively: once, few, many, or a class where the clone is expanded.

CDR3 protein	CDR3 DNA	clone size	J gene	D gene	V gene
CASSRGSGANVLTF	TGTGCCAGCTCTAGGGGCTCTGGGGCCAACGTCCTGACTTTC	many	TRBJ2-6	NA	TRBV25-1
CASSEQLASSTDTQYF	TGTGCCAGCAGTGAGCAACTAGCGAGTAGCACAGATACGCAGTATTTT	many	TRBJ2-3	TRBD2	TRBV2
CASSEAGGRPGETQYF	TGTGCCAGCAGTGAAGCAGGCGGGAGGCCGGGAGAGACCCAGTACTTC	NA	TRBJ2-5	TRBD2	TRBV2
CASKSGPEKLFF	TGTGCCAGCAAGAGCGGTCCCGAAAAACTGTTTTTT	many	TRBJ1-4	NA	TRBV6-2/TRBV6-3
CSANEGDLKPQHF	TGCAGTGCTAACGAAGGTGACCTTAAGCCCCAGCATTTT	many	TRBJ1-5	NA	TRBV20-1
CASSLFVTSNTGELFF	TGTGCCAGCAGCTTATTCGTGACCTCGAACACCGGGGAGCTGTTTTTT	many	TRBJ2-2	NA	TRBV7-3
CASSLSDGGYNEQFF	TGCGCCAGCAGCCTATCGGATGGGGGTTACAATGAGCAGTTCTTC	many	TRBJ2-1	NA	TRBV5-1
CASSFILAGSYNEQFF	TGTGCCAGCAGTTTCATATTAGCGGGGTCTTACAATGAGCAGTTCTTC	many	TRBJ2-1	TRBD2	TRBV12-3/TRBV12-4
CASSTGAGANVLTF	TGTGCCAGCAGTACAGGGGCCGGGGCCAACGTCCTGACTTTC	many	TRBJ2-6	TRBD1	TRBV6-5
CASSAGTGYCTEAFF	TGCGCCAGCAGCGCAGGGACAGGGTATTGTACTGAAGCTTTCTTT	many	TRBJ1-1	TRBD1	TRBV5-1
CSAHESLDQPQHF	TGCAGTGCCCACGAGTCTTTGGATCAGCCCCAGCATTTT	many	TRBJ1-5	NA	TRBV20-1
CASSLTSQSQETQYF	TGTGCCAGCAGCCTAACTTCACAAAGCCAAGAGACCCAGTACTTC	many	TRBJ2-5	NA	TRBV4-2
CASSLVLAGAIREQYF	TGCGCCAGCAGCTTGGTGTTAGCGGGAGCCATAAGGGAGCAGTACTTC	NA	TRBJ2-7	TRBD2	TRBV5-1
CASSSLRQASSISNQPQHF	TGTGCCAGCAGTTCGCTCCGACAGGCTTCCTCTATTAGCAATCAGCCCCAGCATTTT	NA	TRBJ1-5	NA	TRBV6-2/TRBV6-3
CASNRGSGGYTF	TGTGCCAGCAACAGGGGTTCCGGAGGCTACACCTTC	many	TRBJ1-2	TRBD1	TRBV28
CSVEGGRAGTDTQYF	TGCAGCGTTGAAGGTGGGAGGGCCGGCACAGATACGCAGTATTTT	many	TRBJ2-3	TRBD2	TRBV29-1
CSATSLAGDAYEQYF	TGCAGTGCTACCTCCCTAGCGGGGGATGCCTACGAGCAGTACTTC	many	TRBJ2-7	TRBD2	TRBV20-1
CSALGGVNTEAFF	TGCAGCGCCCTAGGGGGGGTGAACACTGAAGCTTTCTTT	many	TRBJ1-1	NA	TRBV29-1
CATQPSNTGELFF	TGTGCCACCCAGCCCTCGAACACCGGGGAGCTGTTTTTT	few	TRBJ2-2	NA	TRBV2
CSAEPRGGSGANVLTF	TGCAGTGCTGAGCCCCGGGGAGGCTCTGGGGCCAACGTCCTGACTTTC	many	TRBJ2-6	NA	TRBV20-1
CASRRGLGEPQHF	TGTGCCAGTAGGAGGGGCTTGGGGGAGCCCCAGCATTTT	many	TRBJ1-5	NA	TRBV19
CATSERTSGTDTQYF	TGTGCCACCAGTGAACGGACTAGCGGCACAGATACGCAGTATTTT	many	TRBJ2-3	TRBD2	TRBV24-1
CASSPSGELFF	TGTGCCAGTAGTCCCTCCGGGGAGCTGTTTTTT	many	TRBJ2-2	NA	TRBV19
CASSQARGGNTIYF	TGCGCCAGCAGCCAGGCCAGGGGTGGAAACACCATATATTTT	many	TRBJ1-3	NA	TRBV4-3
CASSLSAGELFF	TGTGCCAGCAGCTTATCGGCCGGGGAGCTGTTTTTT	many	TRBJ2-2	NA	TRBV7-3
CSARGQLASYNEQFF	TGCAGTGCTAGAGGCCAACTAGCCTCCTACAATGAGCAGTTCTTC	many	TRBJ2-1	NA	TRBV20-1
CASSLAGGRDELFF	TGCGCCAGCAGTCTAGCGGGAGGCAGGGATGAGCTGTTCTTC	NA	TRBJ2-1	TRBD2	TRBV5-1
CASSPHGPDTEAFF	TGTGCCAGCAGCCCCCATGGACCCGACACTGAAGCTTTCTTT	few	TRBJ1-1	NA	TRBV12-3/TRBV12-4
CASSQDWGYGYTF	TGTGCCAGCAGCCAAGATTGGGGCTATGGCTACACCTTC	many	TRBJ1-2	NA	TRBV14
CSVSRLAGTNEQFF	TGCAGCGTCTCGCGACTAGCGGGAACGAATGAGCAGTTCTTC	many	TRBJ2-1	TRBD2	TRBV29-1
CASSKTSGRAYNEQFF	TGTGCCAGCAGCAAAACTAGCGGGAGGGCCTACAATGAGCAGTTCTTC	many	TRBJ2-1	TRBD2	TRBV7-9
CASHRGGGGNEQFF	TGCGCCAGCCATCGGGGAGGGGGGGGCAATGAGCAGTTCTTC	few	TRBJ2-1	NA	TRBV5-1
CASSLRTGATYEQYF	TGTGCCAGCAGCTTAAGGACAGGGGCAACCTACGAGCAGTACTTC	many	TRBJ2-7	TRBD1	TRBV12-3/TRBV12-4
CASSETGRPDTQYF	TGTGCCAGCAGTGAAACAGGGCGTCCAGATACGCAGTATTTT	many	TRBJ2-3	NA	TRBV6-5
CASSSGTVSGNTIYF	TGTGCCAGCAGCTCTGGGACAGTCTCTGGAAACACCATATATTTT	many	TRBJ1-3	TRBD1	TRBV7-2
CSVSGGVSEAFF	TGCAGCGTATCTGGGGGTGTTTCTGAAGCTTTCTTT	many	TRBJ1-1	NA	TRBV29-1
CSAKRDDSRGTQYF	TGCAGTGCTAAGAGGGACGATTCACGAGGGACCCAGTACTTC	many	TRBJ2-5	NA	TRBV20-1
CASRSGTYEQYF	TGTGCCAGCCGGAGCGGAACGTACGAGCAGTACTTC	NA	TRBJ2-7	NA	TRBV28
CASSQDLGRGQPQHF	TGTGCCAGCAGCCAAGATCTCGGCCGGGGACAGCCCCAGCATTTT	few	TRBJ1-5	NA	TRBV3-1
CASSQPPGNEQFF	TGTGCCAGCAGCCAACCCCCCGGGAATGAGCAGTTCTTC	NA	TRBJ2-1	NA	TRBV3-1
CASSEDSFYGYTF	TGTGCCAGCAGTGAAGACAGCTTCTATGGCTACACCTTC	many	TRBJ1-2	NA	TRBV2
CASGVSGSSYNEQFF	TGTGCTAGTGGCGTTAGCGGGAGCTCCTACAATGAGCAGTTCTTC	medium-sized	TRBJ2-1	TRBD2	TRBV12-5
CASSEYGGRSAIEETQYF	TGTGCCAGTAGCGAGTATGGGGGGCGGAGTGCTATCGAAGAGACCCAGTACTTC	many	TRBJ2-5	NA	TRBV19
CASSVRLAGGPRYNEQFF	TGTGCCAGCAGCGTAAGGCTAGCGGGAGGGCCTCGGTACAATGAGCAGTTCTTC	medium-sized	TRBJ2-1	TRBD2	TRBV9